Listed below are T cell receptor beta chains from one sample, sequenced in a study of blood T cells in healthy people across ages. MiXCR, run by TCRdb on the 5' RACE reads, gives a single entry per CDR3 protein. The sample includes approximately 850,000 distinct CDR3 sequences, 40% to 50% of them seen just once. Sequences were obtained from blood. The receptors originated from a man aged 55 to 69 in good health. CDR3s include the opening cysteine and the closing phenylalanine or tryptophan. The D gene is left open where the match is weak. Rows give clone size only sometimes, using once, few, many, or a class for an expanded clone.

NA TRBD1 TRBJ2-3 TRBV20-1 TGCAGTGCTAGCTCCGGGACAGGGACAGATACGCAGTATTTT CSASSGTGTDTQYF
few NA TRBJ1-2 TRBV3-1 TGTGCCAGCAGCCAAGAAACCCACCAGGGTGGGGGCTACACCTTC CASSQETHQGGGYTF
few NA TRBJ2-7 TRBV7-2 TGTGCCAGCAGCTGGGACCAGGACTACGAGCAGTACTTC CASSWDQDYEQYF
NA NA TRBJ2-7 TRBV27 TGTGCCAGCAGTTTCTCCGGGACCTGGGGATACGAGCAGTACTTC CASSFSGTWGYEQYF
few NA TRBJ2-3 TRBV5-5 TGTGCCAGCAGCCGGAGGGAGACAGATACGCAGTATTTT CASSRRETDTQYF
few NA TRBJ2-7 TRBV11-3 TGTGCCAGCGGCCCAACTGACTTCGAGCAGTACTTC CASGPTDFEQYF
NA NA TRBJ2-7 TRBV28 TGTGCCAGCAGTACCCTACAGGGGACTGCCTACGAGCAGTACTTC CASSTLQGTAYEQYF
NA NA TRBJ1-3 TRBV10-3 TGTGCCATCAGGGGCGACAGTGCTGGAAACACCATATATTTT CAIRGDSAGNTIYF
NA TRBD2 TRBJ2-3 TRBV7-2 TGTGCCAGCAGCTCCCACCGCGGGGGGCACACAGATACGCAGTATTTT CASSSHRGGHTDTQYF
NA NA TRBJ2-3 TRBV27 TGTGCCAGCAGTGGAGCAGGTTATACGCAGTATTTT CASSGAGYTQYF
NA TRBD2 TRBJ2-1 TRBV20-1 TGCAGTGCTAGTGGGCTAGCGGGGGATCAGGGGCGTTCGGGAGCGTTCTACAATGAGCAGTTCTTC CSASGLAGDQGRSGAFYNEQFF
NA NA TRBJ1-2 TRBV28 TGTGCCAGCAGTGGGGACATTTCTAGCTATGGCTACACCTTC CASSGDISSYGYTF
NA TRBD1 TRBJ1-4 TRBV11-3 TGTGCCAGCAGCCGCGGACCGGGACAGCCTAATGAAAAACTGTTTTTT CASSRGPGQPNEKLFF